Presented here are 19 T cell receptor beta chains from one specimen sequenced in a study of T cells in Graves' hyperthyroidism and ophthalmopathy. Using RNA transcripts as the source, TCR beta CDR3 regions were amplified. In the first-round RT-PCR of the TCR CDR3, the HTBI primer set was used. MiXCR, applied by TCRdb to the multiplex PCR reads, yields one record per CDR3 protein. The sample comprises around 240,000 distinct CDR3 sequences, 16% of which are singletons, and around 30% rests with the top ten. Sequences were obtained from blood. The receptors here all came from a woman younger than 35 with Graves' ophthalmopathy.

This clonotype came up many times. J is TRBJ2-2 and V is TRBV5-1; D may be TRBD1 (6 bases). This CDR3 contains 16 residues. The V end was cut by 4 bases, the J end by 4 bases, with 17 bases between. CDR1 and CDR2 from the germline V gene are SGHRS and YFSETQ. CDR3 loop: CASSPPELGGTGELFF. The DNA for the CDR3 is TGCGCCAGCAGCCCACCGGAATTAGGGGGCACCGGGGAGCTGTTTTTT.

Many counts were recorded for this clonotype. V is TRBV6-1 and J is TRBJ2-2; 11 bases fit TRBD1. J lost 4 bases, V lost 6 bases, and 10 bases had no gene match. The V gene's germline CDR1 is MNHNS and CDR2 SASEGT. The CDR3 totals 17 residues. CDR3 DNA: TGTGCCAGCAGCGTCCGGACAGGGGGCTTGTTCACCGGGGAGCTGTTTTTT. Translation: CASSVRTGGLFTGELFF.

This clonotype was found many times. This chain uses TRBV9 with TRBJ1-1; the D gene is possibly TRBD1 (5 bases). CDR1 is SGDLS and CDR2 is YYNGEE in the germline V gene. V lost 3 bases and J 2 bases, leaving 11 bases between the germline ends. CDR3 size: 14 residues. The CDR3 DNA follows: TGTGCCAGCAGCGAATACGACAGAAACACTGAAGCTTTCTTT. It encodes CASSEYDRNTEAFF. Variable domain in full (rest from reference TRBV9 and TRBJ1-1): DSGVTQTPKHLITATGQRVTLRCSPRSGDLSVYWYQQSLDQGLQFLIQYYNGEERAKGNILERFSAQQFPDLHSELNLSSLELGDSALYFCASSEYDRNTEAFFGQGTRLTVV.

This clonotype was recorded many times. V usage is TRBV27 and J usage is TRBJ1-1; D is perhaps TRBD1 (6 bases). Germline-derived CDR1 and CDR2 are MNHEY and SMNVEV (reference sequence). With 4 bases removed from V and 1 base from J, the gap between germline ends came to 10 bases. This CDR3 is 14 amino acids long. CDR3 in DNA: TGTGCCAGCAGTTGGGTACAGGGGAACACTGAAGCTTTCTTT. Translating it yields CASSWVQGNTEAFF.

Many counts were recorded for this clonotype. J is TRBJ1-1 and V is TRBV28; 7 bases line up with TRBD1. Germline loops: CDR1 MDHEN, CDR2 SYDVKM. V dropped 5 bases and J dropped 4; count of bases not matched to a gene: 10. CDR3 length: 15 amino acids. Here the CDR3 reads CASSPGAGGTTEAFF. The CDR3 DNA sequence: TGTGCCAGCAGTCCAGGGGCAGGGGGGACCACTGAAGCTTTCTTT.

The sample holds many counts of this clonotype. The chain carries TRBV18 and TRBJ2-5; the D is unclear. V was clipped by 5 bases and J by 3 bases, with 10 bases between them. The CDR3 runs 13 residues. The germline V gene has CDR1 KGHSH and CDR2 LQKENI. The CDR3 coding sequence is TGTGCCAGCTCAGCCGAAAGCGAAGAGACCCAGTACTTC. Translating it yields CASSAESEETQYF.

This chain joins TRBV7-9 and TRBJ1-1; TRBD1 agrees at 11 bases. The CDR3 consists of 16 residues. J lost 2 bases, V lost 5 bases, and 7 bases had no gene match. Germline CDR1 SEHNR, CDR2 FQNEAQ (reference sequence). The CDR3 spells CASSPGTGGVNTEAFF. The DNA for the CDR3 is TGTGCCAGCAGCCCCGGGACAGGGGGTGTAAACACTGAAGCTTTCTTT.

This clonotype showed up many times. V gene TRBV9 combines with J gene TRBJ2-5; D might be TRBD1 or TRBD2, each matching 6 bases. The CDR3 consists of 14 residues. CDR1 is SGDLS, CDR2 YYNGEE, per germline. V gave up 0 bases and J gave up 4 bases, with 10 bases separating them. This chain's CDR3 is CASSVGSGAETQYF. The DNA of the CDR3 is TGTGCCAGCAGCGTAGGGTCGGGGGCAGAGACCCAGTACTTC.

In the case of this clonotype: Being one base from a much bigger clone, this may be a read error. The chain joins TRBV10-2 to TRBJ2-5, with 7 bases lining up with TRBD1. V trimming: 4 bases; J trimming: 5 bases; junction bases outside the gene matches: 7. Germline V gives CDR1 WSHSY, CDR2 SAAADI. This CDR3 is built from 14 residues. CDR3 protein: CASSGQGVMETQYF. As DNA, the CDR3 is TGCGCCAGCAGTGGACAGGGAGTGATGGAGACCCAGTACTTC.

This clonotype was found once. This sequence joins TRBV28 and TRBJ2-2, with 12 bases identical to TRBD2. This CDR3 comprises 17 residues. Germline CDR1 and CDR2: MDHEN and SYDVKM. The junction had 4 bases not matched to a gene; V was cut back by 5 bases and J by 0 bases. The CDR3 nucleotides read TGTGCCAGCAGTCTCCGGACTAGCGGGGCGAACACCGGGGAGCTGTTTTTT. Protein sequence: CASSLRTSGANTGELFF.

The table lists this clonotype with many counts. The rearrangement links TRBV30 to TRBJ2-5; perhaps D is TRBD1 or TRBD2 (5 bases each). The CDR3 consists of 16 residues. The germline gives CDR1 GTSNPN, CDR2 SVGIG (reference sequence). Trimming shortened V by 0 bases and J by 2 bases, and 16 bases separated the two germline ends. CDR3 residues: CAWSVDQTRGQETQYF. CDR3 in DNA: TGTGCCTGGAGTGTAGATCAAACTAGGGGACAAGAGACCCAGTACTTC.

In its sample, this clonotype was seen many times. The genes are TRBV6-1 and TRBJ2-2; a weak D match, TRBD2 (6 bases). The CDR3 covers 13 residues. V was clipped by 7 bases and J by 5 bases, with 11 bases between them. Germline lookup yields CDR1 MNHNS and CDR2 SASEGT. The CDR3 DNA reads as TGTGCCAGCACCAACCGGGAGACCGGGGAGCTGTTTTTT. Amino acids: CASTNRETGELFF.

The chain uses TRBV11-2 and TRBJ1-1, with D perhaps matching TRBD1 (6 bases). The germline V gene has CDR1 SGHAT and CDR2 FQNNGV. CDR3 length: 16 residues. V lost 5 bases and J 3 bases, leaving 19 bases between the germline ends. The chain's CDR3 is CASSPAGGRGHTEAFF. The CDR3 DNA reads TGTGCCAGCAGCCCCGCCGGGGGGCGCGGGCACACTGAAGCTTTCTTT.

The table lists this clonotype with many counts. The CDR3 spells CASSGDGGGYTF. CDR3 DNA: TGTGCCAGCAGCGGAGATGGGGGAGGCTACACCTTC. This sequence joins TRBV11-2 and TRBJ1-2, with D possibly TRBD1 on 5 matching bases. Trimming stripped 5 bases from V and 8 bases from J, with 12 bases between. CDR3 length: 12 amino acids. Germline V gene data show CDR1 as SGHAT and CDR2 as FQNNGV.

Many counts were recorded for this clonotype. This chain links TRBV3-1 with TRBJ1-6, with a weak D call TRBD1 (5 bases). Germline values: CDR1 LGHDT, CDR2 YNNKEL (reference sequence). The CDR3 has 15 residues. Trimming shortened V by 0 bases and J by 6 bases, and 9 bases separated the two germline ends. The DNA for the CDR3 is TGTGCCAGCAGCCAAGAGGGACGGCTTAATTCACCCCTCCACTTT. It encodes CASSQEGRLNSPLHF.

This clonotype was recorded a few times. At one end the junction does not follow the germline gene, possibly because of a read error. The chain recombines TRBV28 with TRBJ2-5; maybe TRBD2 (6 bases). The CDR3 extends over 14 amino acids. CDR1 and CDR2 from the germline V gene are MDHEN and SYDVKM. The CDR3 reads CASSTGTPGETQHF. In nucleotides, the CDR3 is TGTGCCAGCAGTACCGGGACCCCGGGGGAGACCCAGCACTTC. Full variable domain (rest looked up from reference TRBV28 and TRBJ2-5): DVKVTQSSRYLVKRTGEKVFLECVQDMDHENMFWYRQDPGLGLRLIYFSYDVKMKEKGDIPEGYSVSREKKERFSLILESASTNQTSMYLCASSTGTPGETQHFGPGTRLLVL.

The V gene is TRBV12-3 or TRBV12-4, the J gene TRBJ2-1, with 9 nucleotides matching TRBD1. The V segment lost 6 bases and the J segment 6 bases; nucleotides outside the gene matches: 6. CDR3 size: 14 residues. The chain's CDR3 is CASSRTGDINEQFF. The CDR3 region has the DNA TGTGCCAGCAGCCGGACAGGGGACATCAATGAGCAGTTCTTC.

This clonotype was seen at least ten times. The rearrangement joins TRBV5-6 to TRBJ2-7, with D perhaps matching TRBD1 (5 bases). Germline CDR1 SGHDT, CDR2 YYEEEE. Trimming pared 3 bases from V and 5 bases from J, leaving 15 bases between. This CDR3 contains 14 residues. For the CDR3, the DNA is TGTGCCAGCAGCTCGCGAATGGGGCGCGACGAGCAGTACTTC. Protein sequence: CASSSRMGRDEQYF.

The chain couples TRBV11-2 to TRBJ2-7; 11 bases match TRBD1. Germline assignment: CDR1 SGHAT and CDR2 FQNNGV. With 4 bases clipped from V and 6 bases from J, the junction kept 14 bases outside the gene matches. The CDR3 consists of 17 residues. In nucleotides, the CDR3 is TGTGCCAGCAGCTCCATTAGGGGGACAGGGGGATTCGGCGAGCAGTACTTC. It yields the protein CASSSIRGTGGFGEQYF. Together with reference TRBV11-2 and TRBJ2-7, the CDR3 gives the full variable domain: EAGVAQSPRYKIIEKRQSVAFWCNPISGHATLYWYQQILGQGPKLLIQFQNNGVVDDSQLPKDRFSAERLKGVDSTLKIQPAKLEDSAVYLCASSSIRGTGGFGEQYFGPGTRLTVT.